This T cell receptor (beta chain) was recorded in a study of T cells in Graves' hyperthyroidism and ophthalmopathy. The CDR3 is 15 amino acids. Germline V gives CDR1 SNHLY, CDR2 FYNNEI. For this clonotype: The junction and the germline gene differ at one end; a read error may be behind it.

TCR beta CDR3 regions were amplified from RNA. The study used the HTBI primer set for a first-round RT-PCR of the TCR CDR3. TCRdb re-called the multiplex PCR reads with MiXCR, one entry per CDR3 protein. This sample yields about 550,000 distinct CDR3 sequences, of which around 21% are seen a single time; about 25% belongs to the top ten. Specimen: blood. This TCR was recovered from a man between 18 and 35 years old with Graves' hyperthyroidism. The chain employs TRBV2 and TRBJ1-2; a weak D match, TRBD1 (5 bases). The DNA of the CDR3 is TGTGCCAGCAGTGACCGACAGTGCCTGGGGTATGGTTACACCTTC. Translation: CASSDRQCLGYGYTF.